Listed below are T cell receptor beta chains from one sample, sequenced in a study of shared clonotypes between healthy human individuals. Sequencing used immunoSEQ multiplex PCR; TCRdb keeps in-frame clones, though not all of them. This sample has millions of clones, with roughly 93% found just once. Sequencing was carried out using naive CD4+ T cells from PBMCs. These receptors were collected from a man aged 18 to 35 in good health. Some clones in this sample may be carry-over from other donors' samples. CDR3s include the opening cysteine and the closing phenylalanine or tryptophan. D genes are given only for firm matches. Expanded clones get a size class; other rows say once, few or many, or leave the size out.

d_gene	v_gene	j_gene	abundance	CDR3nt	CDR3aa
NA	TRBV5-6	TRBJ2-7	NA	TGTGCCAGCAGCTGGACAAGGAGCTCCTACGAGCAGTACTTC	CASSWTRSSYEQYF
NA	TRBV5-1	TRBJ1-5	once	TGCGCCAGCAGCCCCGGGGGGCCCAATCAGCCCCAGCATTTT	CASSPGGPNQPQHF
NA	TRBV19	TRBJ2-5	NA	TGTGCCACTAGAGAGGAGGGAGAGACCCAGTACTTC	CATREEGETQYF
TRBD1	TRBV7-9	TRBJ2-5	NA	TGTGCCAGCAGCTTCGGAGTGGGACAGGGGTACCAAGAGACCCAGTACTTC	CASSFGVGQGYQETQYF
NA	TRBV14	TRBJ2-7	NA	TGTGCCAGCAGCCTCCAGACAGGATCCTACGAGCAGTACTTC	CASSLQTGSYEQYF
NA	TRBV29-1	TRBJ1-1	NA	TGCAGCGTTATCATTGAGTACACTGAAGCTTTCTTT	CSVIIEYTEAFF
NA	TRBV5-1	TRBJ1-1	NA	TGCGCCAGCAGCTTGGAGGGACCGTCGAACACTGAAGCTTTCTTT	CASSLEGPSNTEAFF
TRBD2	TRBV5-4	TRBJ2-7	NA	TGTGCCAGCAGCCGGGCAGGGACTATCGACGAGCAGTACTTC	CASSRAGTIDEQYF
NA	TRBV20-1	TRBJ2-1	NA	TGCAGTGCTGGGACCCGTAATGAGCAGTTCTTC	CSAGTRNEQFF
NA	TRBV30	TRBJ2-1	NA	TGTGCCTGGAACCTCGGAACCGACTACAATGAGCAGTTCTTC	CAWNLGTDYNEQFF
NA	TRBV11-2	TRBJ2-7	once	TGTGCCAGCAGCTTAGACAGGGTGGTGGACGAGCAGTACTTC	CASSLDRVVDEQYF
NA	TRBV5-1	TRBJ2-7	NA	TGCGCCAGCAGCTTGGTCAGCCCCTACGAGCAGTACTTC	CASSLVSPYEQYF
NA	TRBV5-1	TRBJ2-5	NA	TGCGCCAGCAGCTTGGATCTGTTGTACCAAGAGACCCAGTACTTC	CASSLDLLYQETQYF
TRBD2	TRBV9	TRBJ2-2	NA	TGTGCCAGCAGCTTTGCCGGGACTAGTGGTACCGGGGAGCTGTTTTTT	CASSFAGTSGTGELFF
NA	TRBV18	TRBJ2-2	NA	TGTGCCAGCTCACCCTGGGGAACCGGGGAGCTGTTTTTT	CASSPWGTGELFF
NA	TRBV4-3	TRBJ2-3	NA	TGCGCCAGCAGCCAAGATGGGGGTTACGATACGCAGTATTTT	CASSQDGGYDTQYF
NA	TRBV2	TRBJ2-1	NA	TGTGCCAGCATCCTAGAGGGTGAGCAGTTCTTC	CASILEGEQFF
NA	TRBV28	TRBJ2-1	once	TGTGCCAGCAGCTTGAAAGACAATGAGCAGTTCTTC	CASSLKDNEQFF
TRBD2	TRBV4-3	TRBJ2-5	NA	TGCGCCAGCAGCCGAGGGACTAGCGGGAGGGATTACCAAGAGACCCAGTACTTC	CASSRGTSGRDYQETQYF
TRBD1	TRBV9	TRBJ2-4	NA	TGTGCCAGCAGCGTACGGGACAGAGGAAACATTCAGTACTTC	CASSVRDRGNIQYF
NA	TRBV7-2	TRBJ1-1	NA	TGTGCCAGCAGCTGGGGGGGACTCCTGAACACTGAAGCTTTCTTT	CASSWGGLLNTEAFF
TRBD2	TRBV18	TRBJ2-1	once	TGTGCCAGCTCACTCGATATAGCGGGAGGGCCTGGGGCCAATGAGCAGTTCTTC	CASSLDIAGGPGANEQFF
NA	TRBV9	TRBJ1-2	NA	TGTGCCAGCAGCGTCCAGGACAGTGGCTACACCTTC	CASSVQDSGYTF
TRBD2	TRBV7-2	TRBJ2-3	NA	TGTGCCAGCAGCTTAGAAGCGGGAGGGCTTGGTGCGCAGTATTTT	CASSLEAGGLGAQYF
NA	TRBV27	TRBJ2-3	once	TGTGCCAGCAGTATGACAATCTTTGCTAGCACAGATACGCAGTATTTT	CASSMTIFASTDTQYF
NA	TRBV28	TRBJ2-7	NA	TGTGCCAGCAGTTTAGTAGCGGCAACCTACGAGCAGTACTTC	CASSLVAATYEQYF
NA	TRBV30	TRBJ1-2	NA	TGTGCCTGGAGTGTAGGCAGGTTCTATGGCTACACCTTC	CAWSVGRFYGYTF
NA	TRBV18	TRBJ1-2	few	TGTGCCAGCTCACCTCTAAGGGACTCCCAGGAGGGCTACACCTTC	CASSPLRDSQEGYTF
TRBD1	TRBV6-5	TRBJ1-3	NA	TGTGCCAGCAGTTCGGGACAGCTCTCTGGAAACACCATATATTTT	CASSSGQLSGNTIYF
TRBD2	TRBV4-1	TRBJ2-1	NA	TGCGCCAGCAGCCAGCGCGGGACTAGCGGGAGCCATGAGCAGTTCTTC	CASSQRGTSGSHEQFF
NA	TRBV2	TRBJ2-7	NA	TGTGCCAGCCAGAGAGGCGTTACTAGCACCTACGAGCAGTACTTC	CASQRGVTSTYEQYF
NA	TRBV21-1	TRBJ2-7	NA	TGTGCCAGCAGCAAAGTCCCCCCGAACGGGCGCTCCTACGAGCAGTACTTC	CASSKVPPNGRSYEQYF
NA	TRBV10-2	TRBJ2-2	NA	TGCGCCAGCAGTGAGCGGGCGGGACCAAAGAACACCGGGGAGCTGTTTTTT	CASSERAGPKNTGELFF